Presented here are 5 T cell receptor beta chains from one specimen sequenced in a study of blood T cell repertoires in COVID-19. Libraries were prepared by immunoSEQ multiplex PCR; TCRdb keeps only in-frame clonotypes and omits some of them. The data show 150,000 to 200,000 clones, roughly 80% seen once. Source material: PBMCs or T cells enriched from blood (not recorded which). These receptors were collected from a woman in her forties or fifties who had recovered from COVID-19.

The rearrangement joins TRBV6-5 to TRBJ1-2, with 7 bases identical to TRBD1. This CDR3 is 12 amino acids long. The junction had 7 bases not matched to a gene; V was cut back by 8 bases and J by 7 bases. Germline V CDR1 and CDR2: MNHEY, SVGAGI. The CDR3 region has the DNA TGTGCCAGCGGGTTGACAGGGATTGGCTACACCTTC. Protein sequence: CASGLTGIGYTF.

J is TRBJ2-1 and V is TRBV5-6; 7 bases agree with TRBD2. V shed 4 bases, J shed 6 bases, and the junction held 13 bases outside the gene matches. The CDR3 is 16 residues long. CDR1 is SGHDT, CDR2 YYEEEE, per germline. CDR3 coding DNA: TGTGCCAGCAGCCCGAAGACTAGCTATCTGGCCAATGAGCAGTTCTTC. Its protein product is CASSPKTSYLANEQFF.

The rearrangement joins TRBV9 to TRBJ1-5; D is possibly TRBD1 (6 bases). Germline lookup yields CDR1 SGDLS and CDR2 YYNGEE. Trimming removed 3 bases from V and 3 bases from J, with 13 bases in between. CDR3 length: 15 amino acids. Here the CDR3 DNA reads TGTGCCAGCAGCGGTGGGGACAACATCAATCAGCCCCAGCATTTT. Encoded protein: CASSGGDNINQPQHF.

This chain connects TRBV11-1 to TRBJ2-7, with 11 bases fitting TRBD2. The length of the CDR3 is 15 residues. With 6 bases clipped from V and 4 bases from J, the junction kept 8 bases outside the gene matches. The germline gives CDR1 SGHAT, CDR2 FQDESV (reference sequence). CDR3 protein: CASRFTSGSAYEQYF. CDR3 sequence (DNA): TGTGCCAGCAGGTTTACTAGCGGGAGTGCGTACGAGCAGTACTTC.

The CDR3 nucleotides are TGTGCCAGCAGGCGCTCAACCGGGACTACCTACAATGAGCAGTTCTTC. Its protein is CASRRSTGTTYNEQFF. The rearrangement uses TRBV28 and TRBJ2-1; TRBD2 matches 7 bases. Germline lookup yields CDR1 MDHEN and CDR2 SYDVKM. V lost 6 bases, J lost 2 bases, and 10 bases stayed unmatched. CDR3 length: 16 amino acids.